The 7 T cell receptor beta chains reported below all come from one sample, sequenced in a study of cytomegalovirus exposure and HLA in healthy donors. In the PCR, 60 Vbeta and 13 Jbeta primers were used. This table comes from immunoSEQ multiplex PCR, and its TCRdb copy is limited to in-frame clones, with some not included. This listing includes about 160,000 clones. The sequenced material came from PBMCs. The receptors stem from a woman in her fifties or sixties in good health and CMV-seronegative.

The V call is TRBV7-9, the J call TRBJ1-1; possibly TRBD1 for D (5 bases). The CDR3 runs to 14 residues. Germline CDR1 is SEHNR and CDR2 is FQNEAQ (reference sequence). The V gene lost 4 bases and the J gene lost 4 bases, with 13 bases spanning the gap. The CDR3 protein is CASSSGLTGTEAFF. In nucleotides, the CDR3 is TGTGCCAGCAGCTCAGGGCTGACCGGCACTGAAGCTTTCTTT.

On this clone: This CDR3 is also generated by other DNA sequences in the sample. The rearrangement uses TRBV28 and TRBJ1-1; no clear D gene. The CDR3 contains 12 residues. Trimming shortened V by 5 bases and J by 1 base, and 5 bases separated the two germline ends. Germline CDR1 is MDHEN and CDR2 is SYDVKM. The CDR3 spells CASSLRNTEAFF. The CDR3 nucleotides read TGTGCCAGCAGTCTCCGGAACACTGAAGCTTTCTTT.

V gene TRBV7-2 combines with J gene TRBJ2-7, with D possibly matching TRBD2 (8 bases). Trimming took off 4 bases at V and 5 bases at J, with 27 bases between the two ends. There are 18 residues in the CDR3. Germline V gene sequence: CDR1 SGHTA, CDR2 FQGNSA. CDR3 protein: CASSSGGFSGTAKNEQYF. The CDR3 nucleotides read TGTGCCAGCAGCTCAGGGGGATTTAGCGGGACGGCGAAGAACGAGCAGTACTTC. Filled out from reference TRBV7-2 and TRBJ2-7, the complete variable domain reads GAGVSQSPSNKVTEKGKDVELRCDPISGHTALYWYRQSLGQGLEFLIYFQGNSAPDKSGLPSDRFSAERTGGSVSTLTIQRTQQEDSAVYLCASSSGGFSGTAKNEQYFGPGTRLTVT.

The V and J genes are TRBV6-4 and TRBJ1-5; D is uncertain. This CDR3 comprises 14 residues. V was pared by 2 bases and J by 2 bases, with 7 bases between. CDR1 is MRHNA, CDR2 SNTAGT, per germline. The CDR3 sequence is CASSDEGGNQPQHF. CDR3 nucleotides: TGTGCCAGCAGTGACGAGGGAGGCAATCAGCCCCAGCATTTT.

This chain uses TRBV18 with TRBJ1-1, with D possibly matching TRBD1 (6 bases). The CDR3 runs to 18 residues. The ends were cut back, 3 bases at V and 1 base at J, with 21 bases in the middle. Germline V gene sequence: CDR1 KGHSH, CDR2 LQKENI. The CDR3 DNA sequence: TGTGCCAGCTCACCGAATAGCGCAGGCTCCAGGGGGAACACTGAAGCTTTCTTT. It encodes CASSPNSAGSRGNTEAFF.

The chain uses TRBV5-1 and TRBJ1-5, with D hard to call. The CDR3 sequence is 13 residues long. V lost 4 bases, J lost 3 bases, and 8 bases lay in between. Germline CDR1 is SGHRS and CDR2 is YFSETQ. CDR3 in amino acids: CASSIRPNQPQHF. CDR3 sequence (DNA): TGCGCCAGCAGCATCCGTCCCAATCAGCCCCAGCATTTT.

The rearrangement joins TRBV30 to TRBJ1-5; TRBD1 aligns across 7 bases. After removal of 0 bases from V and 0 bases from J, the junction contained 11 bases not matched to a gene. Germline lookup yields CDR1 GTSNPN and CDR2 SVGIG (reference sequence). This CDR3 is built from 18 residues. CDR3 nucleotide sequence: TGTGCCTGGAGTGTGGCCCGGGACAGTCTGATTAGCAATCAGCCCCAGCATTTT. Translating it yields CAWSVARDSLISNQPQHF.